The 4 T cell receptor beta chains below come from one sample, sequenced in a study of blood T cell repertoires in COVID-19. Method: immunoSEQ multiplex PCR; TCRdb's copy keeps in-frame clones and lacks some. The repertoire consists of fewer than 250,000 clones, with 70% to 90% occurring once and the leading ten covering 5.5% to 7%. The sequencing sample was made of peripheral blood. Source of these receptors: a woman aged 40 to 50 who had recovered from COVID-19.

This clone was recorded once. The chain links TRBV19 to TRBJ2-2, with 9 bases identical to TRBD1. The CDR3 is 15 amino acids. In germline, CDR1 is LNHDA, CDR2 SQIVND (reference sequence). J was trimmed by 7 bases and V by 1 base; bases with no gene match: 4. The DNA of the CDR3 is TGTGCCAGTAGTATAGGGGACAGGGTTGGCGGGGAGCTGTTTTTT. This codes for CASSIGDRVGGELFF.

The rearrangement uses TRBV7-7 and TRBJ2-1, with TRBD2 matching 12 bases. CDR1 is SSHAT, CDR2 FNYEAQ, per germline (reference sequence). Unmatched junction bases numbered 4, after V lost 6 bases and J lost 4 bases. The CDR3 extends over 15 amino acids. CDR3 protein: CASSWTSGNYNEQFF. CDR3 DNA sequence: TGTGCCAGCAGTTGGACTAGCGGGAATTACAATGAGCAGTTCTTC.

The V and J genes are TRBV5-1 and TRBJ1-1; D ambiguous. The germline gives CDR1 SGHRS, CDR2 YFSETQ. V was pared by 3 bases and J by 3 bases, with 6 bases between. The CDR3 covers 12 residues. This CDR3 is CASSSEDTEAFF. For the CDR3, the DNA is TGCGCCAGCAGCTCCGAGGACACTGAAGCTTTCTTT.

This sequence joins TRBV5-1 and TRBJ2-5, with D possibly being TRBD1 (5 bases). The germline gives CDR1 SGHRS, CDR2 YFSETQ. This CDR3 comprises 15 residues. V was pared by 4 bases and J by 5 bases, with 18 bases between. In DNA, the CDR3 is TGCGCCAGCAGCCTCCGGGCAGGGATCGGGGAGACCCAGTACTTC. This encodes CASSLRAGIGETQYF.